This TCR beta chain was sequenced in a study of cytomegalovirus exposure and HLA in healthy donors. This CDR3 comprises 15 residues. Germline assignment: CDR1 MNHEY and CDR2 SVGAGI. V lost 3 bases, J lost 11 bases, and 22 bases lay in between. TCRdb's copy holds only in-frame clones and misses some; the assay was immunoSEQ multiplex PCR. The table shows a few hundred thousand clones, with approximately 83% occurring only once. Sequencing input: PBMCs. The gene calls are TRBV6-5 and TRBJ1-1; perhaps TRBD1 as D (6 bases). The clonotype was recovered from a young woman in good health and CMV-seropositive. CDR3 DNA: TGTGCCAGCAGTTATTGGGGGGGCGATCCCGATCGCGCTTTCTTT. Its translation is CASSYWGGDPDRAFF.